The clone carrying this T cell receptor (beta chain) was detected many times. The antigen is unknown. This record belongs to a study of human T cells and chemical hapten exposure. General study points: Counts of TCRs above 1 in 1000 frequency stayed unchanged with DPC sensitization.

As for time point: healthy volunteer bleed at 2 weeks. Extraction of total RNA was performed on unfractionated whole blood. TCRdb recomputed calls from the RACE reads with MiXCR, one row per CDR3 protein. This table has just over 90,000 distinct CDR3 sequences, about 10% appearing once. Sample: whole blood. This TCR was recovered from a female donor in good health. Some clones in this sample may be carry-over from other donors' samples.

CDR3 in DNA: TGTGCCAGCAGTTACTGGGCGGAAGAGACCCAGTACTTC. Its protein is CASSYWAEETQYF. V gene TRBV6-2 or TRBV6-3 combines with J gene TRBJ2-5; unclear D gene. Trimming took 1 base from V and 3 from J, leaving 6 bases between them. This CDR3 region has 13 residues. Germline V gene data show CDR1 as MNHEY and CDR2 as SVGEGT.